These T cell receptor beta chains were read from a single sample in a study of T-cell reconstitution after alpha-beta-depleted transplantation in children. TCRdb passed the PCR reads through MiXCR, listing each CDR3 protein once. Of some 300,000 distinct CDR3 sequences listed, about 9.4% were seen once; the top ten hold 7% to 9.5%. Sequenced here: PBMCs, sampled before TCRalphabeta/CD19-depleted stem cell transplant. Every receptor here comes from a boy less than two years old with acute myeloid leukemia, due to receive a stem cell transplant. Both conserved end residues are part of each CDR3. A D gene is named only where the DNA matches it firmly. Some rows have no size entry. The others give once, few or many, or a class for an expanded clone.

v_call: TRBV10-2; d_call: NA; clone_size: many; j_call: TRBJ1-1; cdr3_aa: CASSRLRLNTEAFF; cdr3_nt: TGCGCCAGCAGTAGGTTGCGCCTGAACACTGAAGCTTTCTTT
v_call: TRBV30; d_call: NA; clone_size: many; j_call: TRBJ2-2; cdr3_aa: CAWSVLPRAQDTGELFF; cdr3_nt: TGTGCCTGGAGTGTACTCCCCAGGGCTCAAGACACCGGGGAGCTGTTTTTT
v_call: TRBV20-1; d_call: NA; clone_size: many; j_call: TRBJ2-1; cdr3_aa: CSARLQKGRSPNNEQFF; cdr3_nt: TGCAGTGCTAGATTACAGAAAGGGCGGTCCCCCAACAATGAGCAGTTCTTC
v_call: TRBV7-6; d_call: NA; clone_size: NA; j_call: TRBJ2-3; cdr3_aa: CASSLVGQTTDTQYF; cdr3_nt: TGTGCCAGCAGCTTAGTCGGACAGACCACAGATACGCAGTATTTT
v_call: TRBV18; d_call: NA; clone_size: NA; j_call: TRBJ2-3; cdr3_aa: CASSQSLDTQYF; cdr3_nt: TGTGCCAGCTCACAGTCCCTAGATACGCAGTATTTT
v_call: TRBV7-2; d_call: NA; clone_size: many; j_call: TRBJ1-6; cdr3_aa: CASSFYRSPLHF; cdr3_nt: TGTGCCAGCAGCTTTTATAGGTCACCCCTCCACTTT
v_call: TRBV4-3; d_call: NA; clone_size: NA; j_call: TRBJ1-2; cdr3_aa: CASSQEKGQGYGYTF; cdr3_nt: TGCGCCAGCAGCCAAGAGAAGGGGCAGGGCTATGGCTACACCTTC
v_call: TRBV19; d_call: NA; clone_size: NA; j_call: TRBJ2-7; cdr3_aa: CASSTALEYEQYF; cdr3_nt: TGTGCCAGTAGTACGGCCTTAGAGTACGAGCAGTACTTC
v_call: TRBV6-2/TRBV6-3; d_call: TRBD1; clone_size: few; j_call: TRBJ2-7; cdr3_aa: CATLGRDRVIEQYF; cdr3_nt: TGTGCCACCTTAGGCCGGGACAGGGTTATCGAGCAGTACTTC
v_call: TRBV12-3/TRBV12-4; d_call: TRBD2; clone_size: NA; j_call: TRBJ2-7; cdr3_aa: CASRLAGGVYEQYF; cdr3_nt: TGTGCCAGCAGATTAGCGGGGGGCGTATACGAGCAGTACTTC
v_call: TRBV5-1; d_call: TRBD2; clone_size: few; j_call: TRBJ2-3; cdr3_aa: CASSLAVRGGDTQYF; cdr3_nt: TGCGCCAGCAGCTTAGCCGTGAGGGGAGGGGATACGCAGTATTTT
v_call: TRBV7-2; d_call: NA; clone_size: many; j_call: TRBJ2-4; cdr3_aa: CASSSSGRSIQYF; cdr3_nt: TGTGCCAGCAGCTCCTCGGGACGATCCATTCAGTACTTC
v_call: TRBV5-1; d_call: NA; clone_size: many; j_call: TRBJ2-1; cdr3_aa: CASSLVASSYNEQFF; cdr3_nt: TGCGCCAGCAGCTTGGTCGCTAGCTCCTACAATGAGCAGTTCTTC
v_call: TRBV29-1; d_call: NA; clone_size: many; j_call: TRBJ1-2; cdr3_aa: CSVEKGSYGYTF; cdr3_nt: TGCAGCGTTGAAAAGGGGAGCTATGGCTACACCTTC
v_call: TRBV6-1; d_call: NA; clone_size: many; j_call: TRBJ1-3; cdr3_aa: CASKLAGVAAGNTIYF; cdr3_nt: TGTGCCAGCAAACTTGCAGGGGTTGCCGCCGGAAACACCATATATTTT
v_call: TRBV4-2; d_call: TRBD1; clone_size: many; j_call: TRBJ1-2; cdr3_aa: CASSQEETGVWGYTF; cdr3_nt: TGTGCCAGCAGCCAAGAGGAGACAGGGGTCTGGGGCTACACCTTC
v_call: TRBV7-9; d_call: NA; clone_size: many; j_call: TRBJ2-6; cdr3_aa: CASSWTDPGANVLTF; cdr3_nt: TGTGCCAGCAGCTGGACAGATCCTGGGGCCAACGTCCTGACTTTC
v_call: TRBV7-2; d_call: NA; clone_size: many; j_call: TRBJ1-3; cdr3_aa: CASSARPGQLSGNTIYF; cdr3_nt: TGTGCCAGCAGCGCCCGCCCCGGACAGCTCTCTGGAAACACCATATATTTT
v_call: TRBV11-2; d_call: NA; clone_size: few; j_call: TRBJ2-3; cdr3_aa: CASSSSVKGMTDTQYF; cdr3_nt: TGTGCCAGCAGCTCATCAGTTAAGGGGATGACAGATACGCAGTATTTT
v_call: TRBV11-2; d_call: NA; clone_size: few; j_call: TRBJ1-3; cdr3_aa: CASSLPGTPAPGNTIYF; cdr3_nt: TGTGCCAGCAGCTTACCCGGGACACCCGCTCCGGGAAACACCATATATTTT
v_call: TRBV5-1; d_call: NA; clone_size: many; j_call: TRBJ2-5; cdr3_aa: CASSLYRETQYF; cdr3_nt: TGCGCCAGCAGCTTGTACAGGGAGACCCAGTACTTC
v_call: TRBV10-3; d_call: NA; clone_size: many; j_call: TRBJ2-3; cdr3_aa: CAISESVFQGISSTDTQYF; cdr3_nt: TGTGCCATCAGTGAGTCGGTGTTCCAGGGGATCTCCAGCACAGATACGCAGTATTTT
v_call: TRBV14; d_call: TRBD1; clone_size: NA; j_call: TRBJ1-6; cdr3_aa: CASSRTGGNSPLHF; cdr3_nt: TGTGCCAGCAGCCGGACAGGGGGCAATTCACCCCTCCACTTT
v_call: TRBV24-1; d_call: NA; clone_size: many; j_call: TRBJ2-3; cdr3_aa: CATSRGRTTDTQYF; cdr3_nt: TGTGCCACCAGCAGAGGAAGAACCACAGATACGCAGTATTTT
v_call: TRBV12-3/TRBV12-4; d_call: NA; clone_size: many; j_call: TRBJ2-2; cdr3_aa: CASTLPGELFF; cdr3_nt: TGTGCCAGCACCCTGCCCGGGGAGCTGTTTTTT
v_call: TRBV6-1; d_call: NA; clone_size: many; j_call: TRBJ1-2; cdr3_aa: CASREGWDIFLYGYTF; cdr3_nt: TGTGCCAGCAGAGAGGGCTGGGATATATTCCTCTATGGCTACACCTTC
v_call: TRBV9; d_call: NA; clone_size: many; j_call: TRBJ1-6; cdr3_aa: CASSVLYGNSPLHF; cdr3_nt: TGTGCCAGCAGCGTACTTTATGGGAATTCACCCCTCCACTTT
v_call: TRBV9; d_call: NA; clone_size: many; j_call: TRBJ1-5; cdr3_aa: CASSVGGLGNQPQHF; cdr3_nt: TGTGCCAGCAGCGTAGGGGGGCTTGGCAATCAGCCCCAGCATTTT
v_call: TRBV2; d_call: NA; clone_size: many; j_call: TRBJ2-1; cdr3_aa: CASGQLYNEQFF; cdr3_nt: TGTGCCAGCGGACAGCTCTACAATGAGCAGTTCTTC
v_call: TRBV6-5; d_call: NA; clone_size: many; j_call: TRBJ2-4; cdr3_aa: CASSYLGSNIQYF; cdr3_nt: TGTGCCAGCAGTTACCTAGGGTCGAACATTCAGTACTTC
v_call: TRBV11-2; d_call: TRBD2; clone_size: many; j_call: TRBJ2-7; cdr3_aa: CASSTDPGTSGSTYEQYF; cdr3_nt: TGTGCCAGCAGCACTGATCCCGGGACTAGCGGGAGCACCTACGAGCAGTACTTC
v_call: TRBV7-8; d_call: TRBD2; clone_size: many; j_call: TRBJ2-2; cdr3_aa: CASSSSGSNTGELFF; cdr3_nt: TGTGCCAGCAGCTCTAGCGGATCGAACACCGGGGAGCTGTTTTTT
v_call: TRBV27; d_call: NA; clone_size: NA; j_call: TRBJ1-2; cdr3_aa: CASSFRGTYGYTF; cdr3_nt: TGTGCCAGCAGTTTTAGGGGAACCTATGGCTACACCTTC
v_call: TRBV27; d_call: TRBD2; clone_size: many; j_call: TRBJ2-1; cdr3_aa: CASRSKTSGMYNEQFF; cdr3_nt: TGTGCCAGCAGATCAAAAACTAGCGGGATGTACAATGAGCAGTTCTTC
v_call: TRBV12-3/TRBV12-4; d_call: NA; clone_size: many; j_call: TRBJ2-2; cdr3_aa: CASSFGIATNTGELFF; cdr3_nt: TGTGCCAGCAGTTTTGGGATAGCGACTAACACCGGGGAGCTGTTTTTT
v_call: TRBV11-2; d_call: NA; clone_size: many; j_call: TRBJ1-1; cdr3_aa: CASSPDTGNTEAFF; cdr3_nt: TGTGCCAGCAGCCCCGACACAGGGAACACTGAAGCTTTCTTT
v_call: TRBV7-9; d_call: NA; clone_size: many; j_call: TRBJ2-1; cdr3_aa: CASSLFRQHDEQFF; cdr3_nt: TGTGCCAGCAGCTTATTTCGCCAGCACGATGAGCAGTTCTTC
v_call: TRBV30; d_call: NA; clone_size: NA; j_call: TRBJ2-1; cdr3_aa: CAWSVSFSENEQFF; cdr3_nt: TGTGCCTGGAGTGTCTCATTTAGCGAAAATGAGCAGTTCTTC
v_call: TRBV5-1; d_call: NA; clone_size: NA; j_call: TRBJ1-6; cdr3_aa: CASSLEGSCNSPLHF; cdr3_nt: TGCGCCAGCAGCTTGGAGGGCTCCTGTAATTCACCCCTCCACTTT
v_call: TRBV12-3/TRBV12-4; d_call: TRBD2; clone_size: many; j_call: TRBJ2-2; cdr3_aa: CASSPFGTSGSSNTGELFF; cdr3_nt: TGTGCCAGCAGTCCATTCGGGACTAGCGGGAGTTCGAACACCGGGGAGCTGTTTTTT
v_call: TRBV5-1; d_call: NA; clone_size: many; j_call: TRBJ2-7; cdr3_aa: CASSFGRPPYEQYF; cdr3_nt: TGCGCCAGCAGCTTTGGCAGACCACCCTACGAGCAGTACTTC
v_call: TRBV15; d_call: NA; clone_size: many; j_call: TRBJ1-6; cdr3_aa: CATSGDLYNSPLHF; cdr3_nt: TGTGCCACCAGCGGGGACCTCTATAATTCACCCCTCCACTTT
v_call: TRBV27; d_call: NA; clone_size: many; j_call: TRBJ2-1; cdr3_aa: CASSLSSRHTYNEQFF; cdr3_nt: TGTGCCAGCAGTTTATCATCTAGACACACCTACAATGAGCAGTTCTTC
v_call: TRBV12-3/TRBV12-4; d_call: NA; clone_size: few; j_call: TRBJ2-7; cdr3_aa: CASSGDTTGLEQYF; cdr3_nt: TGTGCCAGCAGTGGAGACACAACGGGCCTCGAGCAGTACTTC
v_call: TRBV12-3/TRBV12-4; d_call: NA; clone_size: few; j_call: TRBJ1-3; cdr3_aa: CASSLRASGNTIYF; cdr3_nt: TGTGCCAGCAGTTTACGAGCCTCTGGAAACACCATATATTTT
v_call: TRBV11-2; d_call: NA; clone_size: once; j_call: TRBJ2-1; cdr3_aa: CASSLVARQNNEQFF; cdr3_nt: TGTGCCAGCAGCTTAGTCGCCCGACAGAACAATGAGCAGTTCTTC
v_call: TRBV11-3; d_call: TRBD1; clone_size: many; j_call: TRBJ2-5; cdr3_aa: CASSLGDSLQETQYF; cdr3_nt: TGTGCCAGCAGCTTGGGGGACAGTCTACAAGAGACCCAGTACTTC
v_call: TRBV7-6; d_call: NA; clone_size: many; j_call: TRBJ1-5; cdr3_aa: CASSSSPGSNQPQHF; cdr3_nt: TGTGCCAGCAGCTCGTCCCCGGGGAGCAATCAGCCCCAGCATTTT
v_call: TRBV13; d_call: TRBD1; clone_size: few; j_call: TRBJ2-7; cdr3_aa: CASSSTRDSVTYEQYF; cdr3_nt: TGTGCCAGCAGTTCCACCCGGGACAGCGTTACCTACGAGCAGTACTTC
v_call: TRBV30; d_call: NA; clone_size: few; j_call: TRBJ1-1; cdr3_aa: CAWKDLGGEDTEAFF; cdr3_nt: TGTGCCTGGAAGGACCTAGGGGGGGAGGACACTGAAGCTTTCTTT
v_call: TRBV5-1; d_call: TRBD1; clone_size: NA; j_call: TRBJ1-5; cdr3_aa: CASSFTGDQPQHF; cdr3_nt: TGCGCCAGCAGCTTTACAGGGGATCAGCCCCAGCATTTT
v_call: TRBV28; d_call: TRBD1; clone_size: NA; j_call: TRBJ2-7; cdr3_aa: CASSLRTGGANEQYF; cdr3_nt: TGTGCCAGCAGTTTAAGGACAGGGGGGGCAAACGAGCAGTACTTC